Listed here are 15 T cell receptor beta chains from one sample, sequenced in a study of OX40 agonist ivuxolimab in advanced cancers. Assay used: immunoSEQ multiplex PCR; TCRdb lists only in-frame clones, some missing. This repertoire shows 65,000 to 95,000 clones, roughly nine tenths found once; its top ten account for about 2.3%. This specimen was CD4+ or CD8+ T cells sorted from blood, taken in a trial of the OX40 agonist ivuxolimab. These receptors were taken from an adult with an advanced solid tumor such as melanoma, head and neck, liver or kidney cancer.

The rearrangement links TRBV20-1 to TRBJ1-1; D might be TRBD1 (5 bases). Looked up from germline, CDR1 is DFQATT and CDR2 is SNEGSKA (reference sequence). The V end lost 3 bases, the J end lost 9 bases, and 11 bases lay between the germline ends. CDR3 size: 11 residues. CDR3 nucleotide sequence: TGCAGTGCTAGTGGGGGAAGCCAAGCTTTCTTT. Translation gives CSASGGSQAFF.

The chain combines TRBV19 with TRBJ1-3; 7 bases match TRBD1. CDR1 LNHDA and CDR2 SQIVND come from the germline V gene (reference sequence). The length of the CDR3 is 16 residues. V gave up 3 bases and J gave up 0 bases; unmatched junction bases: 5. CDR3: CASSMGQLISGNTIYF. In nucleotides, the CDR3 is TGTGCCAGTAGTATGGGACAGCTCATCTCTGGAAACACCATATATTTT.

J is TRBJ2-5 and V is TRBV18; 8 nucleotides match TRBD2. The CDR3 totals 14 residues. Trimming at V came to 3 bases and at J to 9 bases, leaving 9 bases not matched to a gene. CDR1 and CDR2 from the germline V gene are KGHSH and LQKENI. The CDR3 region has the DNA TGTGCCAGCTCACCGACATTAGCGGGGAGGGCCCAGTACTTC. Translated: CASSPTLAGRAQYF.

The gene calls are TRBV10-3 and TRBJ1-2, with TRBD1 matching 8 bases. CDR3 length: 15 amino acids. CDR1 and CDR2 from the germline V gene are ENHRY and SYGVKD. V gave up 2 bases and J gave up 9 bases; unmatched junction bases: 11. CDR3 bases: TGTGCCATCAGTGAGGGGGCAGGGGGCAACCCAAGCTACACCTTC. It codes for CAISEGAGGNPSYTF.

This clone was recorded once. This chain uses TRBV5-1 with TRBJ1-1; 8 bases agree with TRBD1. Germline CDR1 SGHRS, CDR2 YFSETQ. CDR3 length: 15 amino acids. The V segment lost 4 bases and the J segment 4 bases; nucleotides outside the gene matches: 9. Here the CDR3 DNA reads TGCGCCAGCAGCACCGGACAGGGTAAGACCACTGAAGCTTTCTTT. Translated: CASSTGQGKTTEAFF.

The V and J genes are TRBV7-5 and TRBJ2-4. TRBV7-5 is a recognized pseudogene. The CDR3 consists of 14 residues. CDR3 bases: TGTGCCAGAACCTATATCGCAGTCAAAAACATTCAGTACTTC. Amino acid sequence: CARTYIAVKNIQYF.

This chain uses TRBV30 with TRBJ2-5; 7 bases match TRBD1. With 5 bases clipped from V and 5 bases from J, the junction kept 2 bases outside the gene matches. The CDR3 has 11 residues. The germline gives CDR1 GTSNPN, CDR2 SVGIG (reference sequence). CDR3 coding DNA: TGTGCCTGGCAGACAGGGGAGACCCAGTACTTC. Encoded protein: CAWQTGETQYF.

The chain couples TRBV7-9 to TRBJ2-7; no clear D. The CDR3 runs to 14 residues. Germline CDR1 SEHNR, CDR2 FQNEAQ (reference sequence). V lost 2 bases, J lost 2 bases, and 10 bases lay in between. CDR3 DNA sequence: TGTGCCAGCAGCTTAACTGCAGTCCCCTACGAGCAGTACTTC. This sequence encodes CASSLTAVPYEQYF.

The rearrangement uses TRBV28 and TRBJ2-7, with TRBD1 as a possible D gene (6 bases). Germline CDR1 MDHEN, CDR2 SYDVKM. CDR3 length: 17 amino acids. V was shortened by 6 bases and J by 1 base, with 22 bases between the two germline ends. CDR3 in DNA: TGTGCCAGCAGAGCCGTCGCAGGGGCGCTTAGGTCCTACGAGCAGTACTTC. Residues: CASRAVAGALRSYEQYF.

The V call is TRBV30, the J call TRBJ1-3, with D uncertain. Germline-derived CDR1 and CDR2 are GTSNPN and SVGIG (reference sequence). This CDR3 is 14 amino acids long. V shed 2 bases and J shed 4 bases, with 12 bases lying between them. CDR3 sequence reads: CAWSRWAVGNTIYF. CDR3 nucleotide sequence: TGTGCCTGGAGTCGGTGGGCCGTCGGAAACACCATATATTTT.

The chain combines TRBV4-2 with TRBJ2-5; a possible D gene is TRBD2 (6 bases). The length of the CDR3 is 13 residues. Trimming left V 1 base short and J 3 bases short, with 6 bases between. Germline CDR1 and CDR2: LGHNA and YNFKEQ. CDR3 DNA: TGTGCCAGCAGCCAAGGGACTAAAGAGACCCAGTACTTC. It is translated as CASSQGTKETQYF.

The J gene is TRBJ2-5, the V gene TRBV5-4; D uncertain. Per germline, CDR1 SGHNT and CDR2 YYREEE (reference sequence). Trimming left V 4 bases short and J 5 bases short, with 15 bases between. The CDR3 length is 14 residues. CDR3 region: CASSKEQSSETQYF. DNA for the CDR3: TGTGCCAGCAGCAAGGAACAGTCTTCGGAGACCCAGTACTTC.

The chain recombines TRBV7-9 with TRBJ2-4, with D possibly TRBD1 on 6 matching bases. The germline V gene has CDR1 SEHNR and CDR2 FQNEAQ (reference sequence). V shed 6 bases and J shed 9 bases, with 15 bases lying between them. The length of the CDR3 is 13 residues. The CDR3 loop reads CASSTRIGGIQYF. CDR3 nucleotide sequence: TGTGCCAGCAGTACCCGAATAGGGGGCATTCAGTACTTC.

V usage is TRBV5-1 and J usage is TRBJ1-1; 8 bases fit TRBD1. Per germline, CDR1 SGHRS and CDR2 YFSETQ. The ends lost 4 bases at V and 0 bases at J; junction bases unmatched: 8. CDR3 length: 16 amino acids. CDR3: CASSPGQGLMNTEAFF. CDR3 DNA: TGCGCCAGCAGCCCCGGACAGGGTCTCATGAACACTGAAGCTTTCTTT.

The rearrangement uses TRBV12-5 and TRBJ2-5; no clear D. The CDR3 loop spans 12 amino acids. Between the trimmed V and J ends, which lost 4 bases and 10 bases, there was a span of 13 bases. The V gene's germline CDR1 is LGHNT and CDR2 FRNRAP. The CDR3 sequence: CASGSSVEIQYF. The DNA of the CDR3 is TGTGCTAGTGGTTCGTCCGTAGAAATCCAGTACTTC.